This TCR beta chain was sequenced for a study of blood T cell repertoires in COVID-19. Study information: In Cohort 3, a recovered donor had either two negative PCRs, clearance, or symptom resolution. Nucleic acid was either cDNA or gDNA, and it came from T cells, B-cell-depleted T cells, or PBMCs. Acute and convalescent COVID-19 samples came from the United States, Italy and Spain.

The CDR3 is 14 residues long. The germline V gene has CDR1 DFQATT and CDR2 SNEGSKA (reference sequence). V was pared by 3 bases and J by 1 base, with 9 bases between. Per the original methods: Reference gene primer amplification yielded estimated nucleated cell counts. The method was immunoSEQ multiplex PCR; TCRdb's version includes in-frame clones alone and lacks a portion of them. V and J calls and clone size come straight from that table; D and trimming were deduced from the DNA. The profile shows over 130,000 clones, about 87% of them singletons. The sequenced sample consisted of PBMCs or T cells enriched from blood (not recorded which). This sequence was found in a man aged 45 to 65 in a cohort exposed to, infected with or recovered from COVID-19 (not recorded which). The V and J genes are TRBV20-1 and TRBJ2-2; a weak D match, TRBD2 (5 bases). In nucleotides, the CDR3 is TGCAGTGCTAGTCAGCGGAGGAACACCGGGGAGCTGTTTTTT. It translates to CSASQRRNTGELFF.